Presented here are 15 T cell receptor beta chains from one specimen sequenced in a study of blood T cell repertoires in COVID-19. Profiling relied on immunoSEQ multiplex PCR, and the TCRdb table lists in-frame clones only, not all of them. In the table there are approximately 110,000 clones, roughly 75% of which are singletons. Sequenced material: peripheral blood. These receptors originate from a human donor in a cohort sampled during active or convalescent COVID-19.

The chain couples TRBV12-5 to TRBJ2-7; TRBD1 agrees at 7 bases. Germline V CDR1 and CDR2: LGHNT, FRNRAP. V lost 0 bases and J lost 2; bases outside the gene matches: 13. The CDR3 is 18 amino acids. This CDR3 reads CASGLVLGGPNYPYEQYF. The CDR3 nucleotides read TGTGCTAGTGGTTTGGTACTAGGGGGCCCGAATTACCCCTACGAGCAGTACTTC.

This clone came up once. The chain recombines TRBV5-1 with TRBJ2-5; tentative D call: TRBD1 (5 bases). V lost 7 bases, J lost 5 bases, and 12 bases lay in between. CDR3 length equals 12 residues. Germline V gives CDR1 SGHRS, CDR2 YFSETQ. CDR3 sequence reads: CASGSGMETQYF. As DNA, the CDR3 is TGCGCCAGCGGATCAGGGATGGAGACCCAGTACTTC.

The V gene is TRBV6-2 or TRBV6-3, the J gene TRBJ1-2, with D possibly matching TRBD1 (6 bases). V was pared by 6 bases and J by 8 bases, with 19 bases between. CDR3 length: 14 amino acids. The germline gives CDR1 MNHEY, CDR2 SVGEGT. The CDR3 reads CASSSLLQGTGYTF. The CDR3 DNA sequence: TGTGCCAGCAGCAGCCTCCTACAGGGTACCGGCTACACCTTC.

The chain uses TRBV12-3 or TRBV12-4 and TRBJ2-7; D possibly corresponds to TRBD2 (6 bases). V lost 3 bases and J 3 bases, leaving 9 bases between the germline ends. The CDR3 totals 13 residues. For the CDR3, the DNA is TGTGCCAGCAGTTTCGAGACTAGCTACGAGCAGTACTTC. Translation: CASSFETSYEQYF.

This clone came up a few times. The chain combines TRBV3-1 (or the pseudogene TRBV3-2) with TRBJ2-1; no clear D. Germline-derived CDR1 and CDR2 are LGHDT and YNNKEL (reference sequence). V gave up 1 base and J gave up 1 base, with 8 bases separating them. The CDR3 is 15 amino acids. CDR3 protein: CASSQAPGSYNEQFF. The CDR3 DNA is TGTGCCAGCAGCCAAGCGCCAGGTTCCTACAATGAGCAGTTCTTC.

The rearrangement uses TRBV5-5 and TRBJ2-7; D call uncertain. This CDR3 has 14 amino acids. CDR1 and CDR2 (germline): SGHKS, YYEKEE (reference sequence). Trimming took off 2 bases at V and 2 bases at J, with 11 bases between the two ends. Written as DNA, the CDR3 is TGTGCCAGCAGCTTTTTCGGCGGAACCTACGAGCAGTACTTC. Protein sequence: CASSFFGGTYEQYF.

The CDR3 region is CASSPWTGATITNYGYTF. The CDR3 DNA is TGTGCCAGCAGCCCGTGGACAGGAGCCACCATTACTAACTATGGCTACACCTTC. V usage is TRBV5-8 and J usage is TRBJ1-2; 7 bases agree with TRBD1. Germline CDR1 reads SGHTS; CDR2 reads YDEGEE. Germline trimming cut 4 bases from V and 0 bases from J; bases unmatched to any gene: 15. The CDR3 contains 18 residues.

This clone was counted between two and nine times. V and J are TRBV5-5 and TRBJ1-4; D perhaps matches TRBD1 (6 bases). The CDR3 has 14 residues. V shed 4 bases and J shed 2 bases, with 9 bases lying between them. The germline gives CDR1 SGHKS, CDR2 YYEKEE (reference sequence). Here the CDR3 reads CASSITGTNEKLFF. The CDR3 coding sequence is TGTGCCAGCAGCATTACAGGGACTAATGAAAAACTGTTTTTT.

The chain employs TRBV11-2 and TRBJ2-7, with TRBD2 identical over 12 bases. Germline values: CDR1 SGHAT, CDR2 FQNNGV. J lost 2 bases, V lost 5 bases, and 16 bases had no gene match. The CDR3 is 19 amino acids. Here the CDR3 DNA reads TGTGCCAGCAGCCACGTCGGACTAGCGGGACGACGAGAACCCTACGAGCAGTACTTC. It codes for CASSHVGLAGRREPYEQYF.

This sequence joins TRBV6-2 or TRBV6-3 and TRBJ2-7; 7 nucleotides align to TRBD2. From germline, CDR1 is MNHEY and CDR2 SVGEGT. The CDR3 length is 15 residues. The ends lost 2 bases at V and 2 bases at J; junction bases unmatched: 6. Here the CDR3 reads CASSYEAGATYEQYF. CDR3 sequence (DNA): TGTGCCAGCAGTTACGAGGCGGGAGCGACCTACGAGCAGTACTTC.

This rearrangement joins TRBV4-2 to TRBJ2-2; 10 nucleotides align to TRBD2. This CDR3 region has 20 residues. V shed 7 bases, J shed 5 bases, and the junction held 22 bases outside the gene matches. Germline assignment: CDR1 LGHNA and CDR2 YNFKEQ. The CDR3 loop reads CASKAQPFSSGSPGTGELFF. The CDR3 DNA follows: TGTGCCAGCAAGGCGCAGCCCTTTTCTAGCGGGAGTCCGGGAACCGGGGAGCTGTTTTTT.

This chain joins TRBV7-2 and TRBJ2-2; D is perhaps TRBD1 (5 bases). Trimming cost V 5 bases and J 1 base, with 17 bases left between them. Germline CDR1 reads SGHTA; CDR2 reads FQGNSA. This CDR3 has 17 amino acids. In DNA form, the CDR3 reads TGTGCCAGCAGCCCCGAAATAATGACAGTGAACACCGGGGAGCTGTTTTTT. Translating gives CASSPEIMTVNTGELFF. Full variable domain (rest looked up from reference TRBV7-2 and TRBJ2-2): GAGVSQSPSNKVTEKGKDVELRCDPISGHTALYWYRQSLGQGLEFLIYFQGNSAPDKSGLPSDRFSAERTGGSVSTLTIQRTQQEDSAVYLCASSPEIMTVNTGELFFGEGSRLTVL.

The V gene is TRBV29-1, the J gene TRBJ2-1; no reliable D call. V was clipped by 0 bases and J by 3 bases, with 6 bases between them. Germline V gives CDR1 SQVTM, CDR2 ANQGSEA. The CDR3 is 13 amino acids. CDR3 sequence (DNA): TGCAGCGTTGAAGAGTGGAGCTACAATGAGCAGTTCTTC. Translation: CSVEEWSYNEQFF.

The V and J genes are TRBV7-2 and TRBJ1-1, with a tentative D call TRBD1 (5 bases). V was pared by 0 bases and J by 5 bases, with 16 bases between. This CDR3 is built from 16 residues. Germline V CDR1 and CDR2: SGHTA, FQGNSA. This CDR3 is CASSLAVGRAGTEAFF. In nucleotides, the CDR3 is TGTGCCAGCAGCTTAGCGGTCGGCAGGGCGGGGACTGAAGCTTTCTTT.

The chain links TRBV6-5 to TRBJ1-5; D is ambiguous. The germline CDR1 and CDR2 sequences are MNHEY and SVGAGI. This CDR3 spans 12 amino acids. Trimming shortened V by 6 bases and J by 7 bases, and 10 bases separated the two germline ends. CDR3: CASSKTGQPQHF. CDR3 DNA sequence: TGTGCCAGCAGCAAAACGGGGCAGCCCCAGCATTTT.